These T cell receptor beta chains were read from a single sample in a study of shared clonotypes between healthy human individuals. Clones were read by immunoSEQ multiplex PCR, and TCRdb kept only the in-frame ones, dropping some. The sample shows approximately 1.1 million clones, around 78% of them seen only once. The sample was memory CD4+ T cells from PBMCs. These receptors were collected from a man between 18 and 35 years old in good health. Some clones in this sample may be carry-over from other donors' samples. The CDR3 runs from the conserved cysteine through the conserved F or W. Each record gives: V gene, CDR3 length, D gene, clone size, J gene, CDR3 protein, CDR3 DNA. The D gene is left open where the match is weak. The size field is filled for only some rows; it gives once, few, many or a size class.

v_call: TRBV7-9
cdr3_length: 15
d_call: TRBD2
clone_size: -
j_call: TRBJ2-3
cdr3_aa: CASSFVLGEGDTQYF
cdr3_nt: TGTGCCAGCAGCTTCGTGCTGGGGGAGGGAGATACGCAGTATTTT

v_call: TRBV28
cdr3_length: 12
d_call: -
clone_size: -
j_call: TRBJ1-5
cdr3_aa: CASSTPNQPQHF
cdr3_nt: TGTGCCAGCAGTACACCTAATCAGCCCCAGCATTTT

v_call: TRBV6-6
cdr3_length: 14
d_call: -
clone_size: -
j_call: TRBJ2-5
cdr3_aa: CASSYVSVRETQYF
cdr3_nt: TGTGCCAGCAGTTACGTATCAGTTCGGGAGACCCAGTACTTC

v_call: TRBV29-1
cdr3_length: 16
d_call: TRBD2
clone_size: -
j_call: TRBJ2-3
cdr3_aa: CSVVGLAGVSTDTQYF
cdr3_nt: TGCAGCGTTGTCGGGCTAGCGGGGGTAAGCACAGATACGCAGTATTTT

v_call: TRBV28
cdr3_length: 17
d_call: -
clone_size: -
j_call: TRBJ1-5
cdr3_aa: CASSFVRSGSSNQPQHF
cdr3_nt: TGTGCCAGCAGTTTCGTTCGGTCGGGGTCTAGCAATCAGCCCCAGCATTTT

v_call: TRBV6-5
cdr3_length: 15
d_call: -
clone_size: -
j_call: TRBJ2-7
cdr3_aa: CASSTGQARPYEQYF
cdr3_nt: TGTGCCAGCAGTACCGGGCAGGCCCGCCCCTACGAGCAGTACTTC

v_call: TRBV9
cdr3_length: 13
d_call: -
clone_size: -
j_call: TRBJ1-1
cdr3_aa: CASSRDGNTEAFF
cdr3_nt: TGTGCCAGCTCCCGGGACGGGAACACTGAAGCTTTCTTT

v_call: TRBV6-5
cdr3_length: 14
d_call: TRBD2
clone_size: -
j_call: TRBJ2-7
cdr3_aa: CASSYSMGGVEQYF
cdr3_nt: TGTGCCAGCAGTTACTCGATGGGGGGGGTCGAGCAGTACTTC

v_call: TRBV19
cdr3_length: 16
d_call: -
clone_size: -
j_call: TRBJ2-2
cdr3_aa: CASSITGSSTTGELFF
cdr3_nt: TGTGCCAGTAGTATAACAGGTTCGTCGACCACCGGGGAGCTGTTTTTT

v_call: TRBV18
cdr3_length: 16
d_call: TRBD2
clone_size: -
j_call: TRBJ2-7
cdr3_aa: CASSDNLAGVGLEQYF
cdr3_nt: TGTGCCAGCTCAGATAATTTAGCGGGAGTGGGGCTCGAGCAGTACTTC

v_call: TRBV5-4
cdr3_length: 15
d_call: TRBD2
clone_size: -
j_call: TRBJ2-3
cdr3_aa: CASSLRLASTDTQYF
cdr3_nt: TGTGCCAGCAGCTTGCGACTAGCGAGCACAGATACGCAGTATTTT

v_call: TRBV7-9
cdr3_length: 13
d_call: -
clone_size: -
j_call: TRBJ2-7
cdr3_aa: CASSPRTEYEQYF
cdr3_nt: TGTGCCAGCAGCCCGAGGACAGAATACGAGCAGTACTTC

v_call: TRBV18
cdr3_length: 15
d_call: -
clone_size: -
j_call: TRBJ2-7
cdr3_aa: CASSPQGVGSYEQYF
cdr3_nt: TGTGCCAGCTCACCTCAGGGAGTCGGGTCCTACGAGCAGTACTTC

v_call: TRBV5-4
cdr3_length: 17
d_call: -
clone_size: -
j_call: TRBJ2-6
cdr3_aa: CASSLTRSSSGANVLTF
cdr3_nt: TGTGCCAGCAGCTTGACCCGTTCCAGCTCTGGGGCCAACGTCCTGACTTTC

v_call: TRBV27
cdr3_length: 18
d_call: TRBD2
clone_size: once
j_call: TRBJ2-7
cdr3_aa: CASTPTGLAGGRLYEQYF
cdr3_nt: TGTGCCAGCACCCCCACAGGACTAGCGGGAGGGCGACTTTACGAGCAGTACTTC

v_call: TRBV19
cdr3_length: 15
d_call: -
clone_size: -
j_call: TRBJ1-4
cdr3_aa: CASRGTPATNEKLFF
cdr3_nt: TGTGCCAGTAGGGGGACACCGGCAACTAATGAAAAACTGTTTTTT

v_call: TRBV7-2
cdr3_length: 14
d_call: -
clone_size: -
j_call: TRBJ2-7
cdr3_aa: CASSFSAGNYEQYF
cdr3_nt: TGTGCCAGCAGCTTTTCGGCAGGAAACTACGAGCAGTACTTC

v_call: TRBV5-1
cdr3_length: 17
d_call: -
clone_size: -
j_call: TRBJ2-5
cdr3_aa: CASSLGRAGGGAETQYF
cdr3_nt: TGCGCCAGCAGCTTGGGCCGGGCGGGCGGTGGAGCAGAGACCCAGTACTTC

v_call: TRBV5-4
cdr3_length: 13
d_call: -
clone_size: -
j_call: TRBJ2-1
cdr3_aa: CASSRDATNEQFF
cdr3_nt: TGTGCCAGCAGCCGGGACGCCACCAATGAGCAGTTCTTC

v_call: TRBV13
cdr3_length: 14
d_call: -
clone_size: -
j_call: TRBJ1-1
cdr3_aa: CASRKRGGPTEAFF
cdr3_nt: TGTGCCAGCAGAAAACGGGGGGGACCCACTGAAGCTTTCTTT

v_call: TRBV5-1
cdr3_length: 13
d_call: -
clone_size: -
j_call: TRBJ1-1
cdr3_aa: CASSLGGNTEAFF
cdr3_nt: TGCGCCAGCAGCTTGGGGGGAAACACTGAAGCTTTCTTT

v_call: TRBV4-3
cdr3_length: 16
d_call: TRBD2
clone_size: few
j_call: TRBJ2-1
cdr3_aa: CASSQRTSGVYNEQFF
cdr3_nt: TGCGCCAGCAGCCAACGGACTAGCGGAGTATACAATGAGCAGTTCTTC

v_call: TRBV6-5
cdr3_length: 12
d_call: -
clone_size: -
j_call: TRBJ2-5
cdr3_aa: CASSEWPKTQYF
cdr3_nt: TGTGCCAGCAGTGAATGGCCCAAGACCCAGTACTTC

v_call: TRBV27
cdr3_length: 13
d_call: -
clone_size: -
j_call: TRBJ2-7
cdr3_aa: CASGGGRSAEQYF
cdr3_nt: TGTGCCAGCGGAGGGGGGCGCAGCGCCGAGCAGTACTTC

v_call: TRBV4-2
cdr3_length: 15
d_call: TRBD2
clone_size: -
j_call: TRBJ2-2
cdr3_aa: CASSLLAGRTGELFF
cdr3_nt: TGTGCCAGCAGCCTCTTAGCGGGAAGAACCGGGGAGCTGTTTTTT

v_call: TRBV12-2
cdr3_length: 15
d_call: -
clone_size: -
j_call: TRBJ2-5
cdr3_aa: CASRLGSGLEETQYF
cdr3_nt: TGTGCAAGTCGCTTAGGGTCGGGGCTAGAGGAGACCCAGTACTTC

v_call: TRBV7-2
cdr3_length: 13
d_call: -
clone_size: once
j_call: TRBJ2-7
cdr3_aa: CASSLETGSEQYF
cdr3_nt: TGTGCCAGCAGCTTAGAAACGGGTTCCGAGCAGTACTTC

v_call: TRBV6-5
cdr3_length: 12
d_call: -
clone_size: few
j_call: TRBJ1-2
cdr3_aa: CASRVGSYGYTF
cdr3_nt: TGTGCCAGCAGAGTAGGGTCCTATGGCTACACCTTC

v_call: TRBV28
cdr3_length: 14
d_call: -
clone_size: -
j_call: TRBJ2-5
cdr3_aa: CASSLQLDRGTQYF
cdr3_nt: TGTGCCAGCAGTTTACAATTGGACCGGGGGACCCAGTACTTC

v_call: TRBV7-3
cdr3_length: 14
d_call: TRBD2
clone_size: -
j_call: TRBJ2-3
cdr3_aa: CASATEGLADTQYF
cdr3_nt: TGTGCCAGCGCCACCGAGGGACTAGCGGATACGCAGTATTTT

v_call: TRBV5-1
cdr3_length: 14
d_call: -
clone_size: -
j_call: TRBJ1-2
cdr3_aa: CASSMSGTLWGYTF
cdr3_nt: TGCGCCAGCAGCATGTCCGGGACACTTTGGGGCTACACCTTC

v_call: TRBV4-1
cdr3_length: 17
d_call: -
clone_size: -
j_call: TRBJ1-4
cdr3_aa: CASSRTRLERVNEKLFF
cdr3_nt: TGCGCCAGCAGCCGTACAAGGTTGGAACGGGTTAATGAAAAACTGTTTTTT

v_call: TRBV18
cdr3_length: 14
d_call: TRBD1
clone_size: -
j_call: TRBJ1-2
cdr3_aa: CASSPRTGADGYTF
cdr3_nt: TGTGCCAGCTCACCGAGGACAGGGGCCGATGGCTACACCTTC

v_call: TRBV6-5
cdr3_length: 14
d_call: -
clone_size: -
j_call: TRBJ2-5
cdr3_aa: CASSLVSGQETQYF
cdr3_nt: TGTGCCAGCAGTTTGGTTAGCGGCCAAGAGACCCAGTACTTC